These 17 T cell receptor beta chains share one sample of origin, sequenced in a study of a mutant IDH1 vaccine in newly diagnosed glioma. The sample's time point: baseline, week 1 (first vaccination visit). The treatment denotes: pre-vaccination baseline after standard-of-care therapy. Produced via immunoSEQ multiplex PCR; TCRdb's table is partial and in-frame only. Seen here are tens of thousands of clones, less than 85% observed once, and the top ten hold 7% to 10%. Sample: PBMCs, taken from a glioma patient treated with radiotherapy, temozolomide or both. Every receptor here comes from a man between 45 and 60 years old with glioma.

This sequence joins TRBV5-6 and TRBJ2-5, with D uncertain. The CDR3 contains 13 residues. Germline CDR1 SGHDT, CDR2 YYEEEE. Trimming took off 4 bases at V and 9 bases at J, with 16 bases between the two ends. This chain's CDR3 is CASSPSLHSAQYF. The CDR3 bases are TGTGCCAGCAGCCCTTCGCTCCATTCGGCCCAGTACTTC.

This clone has only one observation. V is TRBV4-1 and J is TRBJ1-4; a weak D match, TRBD1 (6 bases). Germline lookup yields CDR1 MGHRA and CDR2 YSYEKL. Trimming stripped 2 bases from V and 7 bases from J, with 17 bases between. This CDR3 comprises 16 residues. CDR3 amino acids: CASSQNTGSSGEKLFF. CDR3 in DNA: TGCGCCAGCAGCCAAAATACAGGGTCCTCGGGTGAAAAACTGTTTTTT.

The chain links TRBV6-5 to TRBJ2-7, with D maybe TRBD1 (5 bases). The length of the CDR3 is 13 residues. Germline CDR1 reads MNHEY; CDR2 reads SVGAGI. Trimming cost V 4 bases and J 3 bases, with 10 bases left between them. The DNA for the CDR3 is TGTGCCAGCAGTTCAGGGCAGGACTACGAGCAGTACTTC. Encoded protein: CASSSGQDYEQYF.

The genes are TRBV9 and TRBJ2-3; D possibly corresponds to TRBD1 (5 bases). The CDR3 runs 16 residues. The V end lost 0 bases, the J end lost 2 bases, and 13 bases lay between the germline ends. Germline CDR1 reads SGDLS; CDR2 reads YYNGEE. CDR3 DNA: TGTGCCAGCAGCGTAGCTGACAGACCCCCCACAGATACGCAGTATTTT. It specifies CASSVADRPPTDTQYF.

The chain carries TRBV21-1 and TRBJ2-7. TRBV21-1 is marked as a pseudogene. This CDR3 comprises 15 residues. The CDR3 coding sequence is TGTGCCAGCAGCAGCCCGGGACCGTTGGGAGAGGAGCAGTACTTC. This gives the protein CASSSPGPLGEEQYF.

J is TRBJ1-2 and V is TRBV30; no clear D gene. V lost 1 base, J lost 9 bases, and 15 bases lay in between. The CDR3 is 13 amino acids. Germline values: CDR1 GTSNPN, CDR2 SVGIG (reference sequence). CDR3 DNA: TGTGCCTGGAGTGGCTCGTCCCAAGGGAGCTACACCTTC. Translated, it gives CAWSGSSQGSYTF.

This clone was observed once. CDR3 protein: CASSPGQSYNSPLHF. The CDR3 DNA follows: TGTGCCAGCAGCCCCGGACAGAGTTATAATTCACCCCTCCACTTT. This sequence joins TRBV7-9 and TRBJ1-6, with TRBD1 as a possible D gene (6 bases). CDR1 is SEHNR, CDR2 FQNEAQ, per germline (reference sequence). V was cut by 5 bases and J by 4 bases, with 12 bases left in between. There are 15 residues in the CDR3.

V usage is TRBV10-3 and J usage is TRBJ1-2; D is perhaps TRBD1 (6 bases). The CDR3 spans 15 residues. Germline V gene lookup returns CDR1 ENHRY and CDR2 SYGVKD. V lost 3 bases and J lost 0, with 11 bases in between. The CDR3 reads CAISEWDTPNYGYTF. For the CDR3, the DNA is TGTGCCATCAGTGAATGGGACACCCCTAACTATGGCTACACCTTC.

The V and J genes are TRBV6-1 and TRBJ1-2, with unresolved D. With 8 bases removed from V and 2 bases from J, the gap between germline ends came to 12 bases. Germline CDR1 and CDR2: MNHNS and SASEGT. This CDR3 region has 13 residues. DNA of the CDR3: TGTGCCAGCGCGATTACAGAAAACTATGGCTACACCTTC. Its translation is CASAITENYGYTF.

The rearrangement joins TRBV6-5 to TRBJ1-1, with TRBD1 matching over 8 bases. This CDR3 is built from 15 residues. CDR1 MNHEY and CDR2 SVGAGI come from the germline V gene. V shed 0 bases, J shed 4 bases, and the junction held 4 bases outside the gene matches. The CDR3 nucleotides are TGTGCCAGCAGTTACTCGGCGGACAGGGTCACTGAAGCTTTCTTT. Residues: CASSYSADRVTEAFF.

The CDR3 DNA sequence: TGTGCCTGGAGTGTATCTCGACGGAGCTCTGGAAACACCATATATTTT. This encodes CAWSVSRRSSGNTIYF. This sequence joins TRBV30 and TRBJ1-3; D gene ambiguous. Trimming took off 0 bases at V and 0 bases at J, with 12 bases between the two ends. The germline gives CDR1 GTSNPN, CDR2 SVGIG (reference sequence). The CDR3 consists of 16 residues.

The V gene is TRBV10-2, the J gene TRBJ2-1; TRBD1 matches at 7 bases. With V trimmed by 7 bases and J by 4 bases, 10 bases remained unmatched. This CDR3 has 15 amino acids. Looked up from germline, CDR1 is WSHSY and CDR2 is SAAADI. The CDR3 DNA reads TGCGCCAGCACCCCTAGACAGGGCCTTTACAATGAGCAGTTCTTC. Translation gives CASTPRQGLYNEQFF.

The chain carries TRBV2 and TRBJ1-2; TRBD1 is a possible D gene (5 bases). The CDR3 is made up of 13 amino acids. V was shortened by 8 bases and J by 8 bases, with 18 bases between the two germline ends. CDR1 is SNHLY and CDR2 is FYNNEI in the germline V gene. In DNA form, the CDR3 reads TGTGCCAGCGATTTAAGGGGCATAGTCGGCTACACCTTC. The encoded protein is CASDLRGIVGYTF.

The chain has TRBV6-6 and TRBJ1-2; tentative D call: TRBD1 (5 bases). The CDR3 extends over 16 amino acids. With 4 bases removed from V and 8 bases from J, the gap between germline ends came to 23 bases. The V gene's germline CDR1 is MNHNY and CDR2 SVGAGI (reference sequence). The CDR3 DNA follows: TGTGCCAGCAGTTCCCGGGACCCCGGTGCGGGAGAGGGCTACACCTTC. This codes for CASSSRDPGAGEGYTF.

V usage is TRBV7-8 and J usage is TRBJ1-2; TRBD1 aligns across 8 bases. The J segment lost 3 bases and the V segment lost 6 bases, leaving 9 bases of the junction unmatched. The CDR3 runs to 15 residues. The germline V gene has CDR1 SGHVS and CDR2 FQNEAQ. CDR3 bases: TGTGCCAGCAGTCCAGCTAGACAGGGGTACTATGGCTACACCTTC. This translates into CASSPARQGYYGYTF.

This chain uses TRBV7-2 with TRBJ2-7; D unresolved. The CDR3 extends over 15 amino acids. The germline CDR1 and CDR2 sequences are SGHTA and FQGNSA. V dropped 4 bases and J dropped 2 bases, with 15 bases sitting between them. CDR3 loop: CASSSLQAAAYEQYF. The DNA of the CDR3 is TGTGCCAGCAGCTCCCTCCAGGCCGCCGCCTACGAGCAGTACTTC.

The chain joins TRBV30 to TRBJ1-6; no firm D call. V was clipped by 2 bases and J by 4 bases, with 6 bases between them. The CDR3 is 13 residues long. CDR1 GTSNPN and CDR2 SVGIG come from the germline V gene (reference sequence). The CDR3 nucleotides are TGTGCCTGGAGTAATAGGTATAATTCACCCCTCCACTTT. This translates into CAWSNRYNSPLHF.